This T cell receptor beta chain was sequenced for a study of blood T cell repertoires in COVID-19. In the source study's methods: Amplification with reference gene primers provided the estimates of nucleated cell counts. Libraries were prepared by immunoSEQ multiplex PCR; TCRdb keeps only in-frame clonotypes and omits some of them. V, J and clone size are those of that table, while D and trimming were read from the DNA. The top ten hold approximately 2.9% of the sample, which has roughly 180,000 clones, approximately 86% seen once. CDR3 length: 13 residues. Germline values: CDR1 MRHNA, CDR2 SNTAGT. The V gene lost 6 bases and the J gene lost 4 bases, with 12 bases spanning the gap.

Sample: peripheral blood. The origin of this receptor is a woman younger than 45 with active or convalescent COVID-19. The V call is TRBV6-4, the J call TRBJ1-1; tentative D call: TRBD1 (6 bases). The CDR3 is CASSATGTTEAFF. The CDR3 DNA reads TGTGCCAGCAGCGCAACAGGGACCACTGAAGCTTTCTTT.